A selection of T cell receptor beta chains follows, all from one sample in a study of regulatory T cells in long-lasting Graves disease. TCRdb reprocessed the multiplex PCR reads via MiXCR and lists one record per CDR3 protein. The sample shows 350,000 to 550,000 distinct CDR3 sequences, about 16% of them seen only once. The sample was also linked to a second study, of T cells in Graves' hyperthyroidism and ophthalmopathy.

The sample in question was peripheral blood mononuclear cells (PBMCs), obtained at new diagnosis, from a patient treated with antithyroid drugs. The receptors were sampled from a woman in her 30s with Graves disease. Each CDR3 is given with its conserved first and last residue. Fields, in order: clone size, J gene, V gene, CDR3 length, CDR3 protein. Clone size is given for some rows only: seen once, a few or many times, or a class if the clone is expanded.

size: many; J: TRBJ1-6; V: TRBV11-2; length: 13; CDR3: CASSPREGSPLHF
size: many; J: TRBJ2-1; V: TRBV6-2/TRBV6-3; length: 14; CDR3: CASSYTGETDEQFF
size: NA; J: TRBJ2-4; V: TRBV28; length: 16; CDR3: CASSLNPGAGREGMDF
size: few; J: TRBJ1-2; V: TRBV20-1; length: 13; CDR3: CSSFDQGDYGYTF
size: many; J: TRBJ1-5; V: TRBV5-1; length: 16; CDR3: CASSPGDSQGSQPQHF
size: NA; J: TRBJ1-1; V: TRBV9; length: 15; CDR3: CASSTYETVNTEAFF
size: many; J: TRBJ2-1; V: TRBV12-3/TRBV12-4; length: 16; CDR3: CASSPGTRLAYNEQFF
size: many; J: TRBJ2-7; V: TRBV18; length: 13; CDR3: CASSPTVSYEQYF
size: NA; J: TRBJ1-3; V: TRBV6-5; length: 13; CDR3: CASSYSDGNTIYF
size: many; J: TRBJ1-1; V: TRBV10-3; length: 13; CDR3: CAISVGSGTEAFF
size: few; J: TRBJ2-3; V: TRBV19; length: 13; CDR3: CASSGRDTDTQYF
size: NA; J: TRBJ1-3; V: TRBV7-6; length: 16; CDR3: CASSLAGPGTGNTIYF
size: many; J: TRBJ2-5; V: TRBV13; length: 16; CDR3: CASSLEGLAGEETQYF
size: many; J: TRBJ2-1; V: TRBV12-3/TRBV12-4; length: 17; CDR3: CASSLALAVSSYNEQFF
size: many; J: TRBJ2-5; V: TRBV7-9; length: 16; CDR3: CASSALSGKGQETQYF
size: few; J: TRBJ2-1; V: TRBV2; length: 15; CDR3: CASREGLAGALEQFF
size: many; J: TRBJ1-4; V: TRBV2; length: 15; CDR3: CASTAAEGTNEKLFF
size: NA; J: TRBJ2-7; V: TRBV19; length: 16; CDR3: CATFRPDGLGSGEQYF
size: many; J: TRBJ2-3; V: TRBV7-8; length: 15; CDR3: CASSTKTSERDTQYF
size: NA; J: TRBJ2-2; V: TRBV25-1; length: 15; CDR3: CASSEGYGGPGELFF
size: many; J: TRBJ2-7; V: TRBV28; length: 18; CDR3: CASKPTGTLSSLSYEQYF
size: NA; J: TRBJ2-1; V: TRBV13; length: 14; CDR3: CASSLGEVGGEQFF
size: many; J: TRBJ2-5; V: TRBV9; length: 15; CDR3: CASSAYRGSEETQYF
size: many; J: TRBJ2-7; V: TRBV20-1; length: 13; CDR3: CSARAPRGDEQYF
size: many; J: TRBJ2-3; V: TRBV13; length: 16; CDR3: CASSSQLAGEGDTQYF
size: many; J: TRBJ2-1; V: TRBV2; length: 17; CDR3: CASSYPNLGESYNEQFF
size: many; J: TRBJ1-6; V: TRBV2; length: 12; CDR3: CASSEGDPPLHF
size: many; J: TRBJ2-3; V: TRBV6-1; length: 17; CDR3: CASSETGGAGSTDTQYF
size: NA; J: TRBJ1-1; V: TRBV5-1; length: 14; CDR3: CASSPAPGTSEAFF
size: many; J: TRBJ2-1; V: TRBV28; length: 14; CDR3: CASARGFLQVEQFF
size: few; J: TRBJ2-3; V: TRBV19; length: 16; CDR3: CASSIRGLLAKDTQYF
size: NA; J: TRBJ2-7; V: TRBV29-1; length: 12; CDR3: CSVATHPYEQYF
size: many; J: TRBJ1-4; V: TRBV3-1; length: 16; CDR3: CASSLQGAGFGEKLFF
size: few; J: TRBJ1-1; V: TRBV25-1; length: 12; CDR3: CASSWGVAEAFF
size: NA; J: TRBJ2-7; V: TRBV12-3/TRBV12-4; length: 13; CDR3: CASALTQGAEQYF
size: many; J: TRBJ1-2; V: TRBV12-3/TRBV12-4; length: 15; CDR3: CASSPTGGPVYGYTF
size: many; J: TRBJ1-1; V: TRBV9; length: 14; CDR3: CASSVGEDSTEAFF
size: many; J: TRBJ2-7; V: TRBV5-1; length: 17; CDR3: CASSFQPRERSPYEQYF
size: few; J: TRBJ2-5; V: TRBV5-1; length: 13; CDR3: CASSALEQETQYF
size: many; J: TRBJ2-1; V: TRBV7-7; length: 18; CDR3: CASSSSISGRARDNEQFF
size: NA; J: TRBJ1-2; V: TRBV19; length: 13; CDR3: CASSLGQGIGYTF
size: many; J: TRBJ2-5; V: TRBV11-2; length: 16; CDR3: CASSLLAGGRGETQYF
size: many; J: TRBJ2-3; V: TRBV4-1; length: 15; CDR3: CASSAQWTSTDTQYF
size: few; J: TRBJ2-5; V: TRBV24-1; length: 12; CDR3: CATSLGAKTQYF
size: many; J: TRBJ1-2; V: TRBV6-1; length: 12; CDR3: CASSEGTLGCSF
size: few; J: TRBJ2-3; V: TRBV13; length: 15; CDR3: CASSPPRADTDTQYF
size: many; J: TRBJ2-7; V: TRBV20-1; length: 12; CDR3: CSAPDRAYEQYF
size: NA; J: TRBJ2-1; V: TRBV24-1; length: 14; CDR3: CATSDLPPYNEQFF
size: many; J: TRBJ1-2; V: TRBV7-6; length: 15; CDR3: CASSLDVSANYGYTF
size: NA; J: TRBJ2-1; V: TRBV9; length: 15; CDR3: CASSVESSGYNEQFF
size: NA; J: TRBJ2-7; V: TRBV5-1; length: 17; CDR3: CASSRGLAGRGPYEQYF
size: few; J: TRBJ2-2; V: TRBV30; length: 12; CDR3: CAWNDRARGLFF
size: many; J: TRBJ2-1; V: TRBV18; length: 16; CDR3: CASSPVTGQGFNEQFF
size: many; J: TRBJ1-2; V: TRBV7-2; length: 14; CDR3: CASSLEIANYGYTF
size: NA; J: TRBJ1-5; V: TRBV27; length: 16; CDR3: CASSKEGPGSYQSQHF